The 27 T cell receptor beta chains below were found in one sample sequenced in a study of beta chain features in type 1 diabetes (dated by TCRdb to the late 2010s). Libraries came from the immunoSEQ multiplex PCR assay. The High Capacity cDNA Reverse Transcription Kit was used to reverse transcribe all of the isolated RNA, meaning that expressed TCRB transcripts were what got sequenced. Not all clones reach the TCRdb copy of this immuneACCESS table, which keeps in-frame sequences only. Checked studies attribute under half of the gap to unresolved V genes and leave the rest unexplained. Present in this sample are some 400,000 clones, approximately 16% of which were seen just once. The ten most abundant clones make up about 0.02% of the sample. The sequenced sample consisted of naive CD4+ T cells from blood. In light of the paper, this sample's cell subset or site label describes: true naive CD4+ T cells. These receptors were obtained from a woman aged 18-29 years in good health.

V gene TRBV2 combines with J gene TRBJ2-5, with 9 bases fitting TRBD2. Germline trimming cut 1 base from V and 1 base from J; bases unmatched to any gene: 7. The length of the CDR3 is 17 residues. The germline CDR1 and CDR2 sequences are SNHLY and FYNNEI. The CDR3 DNA sequence: TGTGCCAGCAGTGAAGGTGCGGGAGGGCCAGTCCAAGAGACCCAGTACTTC. This translates into CASSEGAGGPVQETQYF.

This clone turned up a few times. The rearrangement uses TRBV27 and TRBJ2-7; 9 positions match TRBD1. Germline assignment: CDR1 MNHEY and CDR2 SMNVEV (reference sequence). With 0 bases clipped from V and 6 bases from J, the junction kept 18 bases outside the gene matches. This CDR3 has 19 residues. The CDR3 DNA reads TGTGCCAGCAGTTTATCTGGCCCCCTACGCCGACAGGGGGGGCGCGAGCAGTACTTC. Protein product: CASSLSGPLRRQGGREQYF.

The chain recombines TRBV25-1 with TRBJ2-1; TRBD2 matches at 10 bases. Germline V gives CDR1 MGHDK, CDR2 SYGVNS. The trim removed 3 bases at V and 0 bases at J, leaving 2 bases unmatched. The CDR3 extends over 16 amino acids. The CDR3 bases are TGTGCCAGCAGTGACTGGACTAGCGGCTCCTACAATGAGCAGTTCTTC. Protein sequence: CASSDWTSGSYNEQFF.

This clone was observed a few times. This chain links TRBV28 with TRBJ2-1, with 7 bases identical to TRBD2. CDR1 is MDHEN and CDR2 is SYDVKM in the germline V gene. V lost 3 bases, J lost 5 bases, and 7 bases stayed unmatched. This CDR3 comprises 15 residues. CDR3: CASSFRGSPNNEQFF. The CDR3 DNA follows: TGTGCCAGCAGTTTCCGCGGGAGTCCCAACAATGAGCAGTTCTTC.

This clone has a handful of counts. CDR3 nucleotide sequence: TGCGCCAGCAGTTCCAGACAGCCCGGGGAGCTGTTTTTT. Amino acids: CASSSRQPGELFF. The V gene is TRBV5-1, the J gene TRBJ2-2; possibly TRBD1 for D (5 bases). The ends were cut back, 5 bases at V and 6 bases at J, with 11 bases in the middle. This CDR3 is built from 13 residues. The germline CDR1 and CDR2 sequences are SGHRS and YFSETQ.

This clone was picked up a small number of times. The J gene is TRBJ2-3, the V gene TRBV5-1, with 10 bases that match TRBD2. Germline V CDR1 and CDR2: SGHRS, YFSETQ. The CDR3 runs 15 residues. V gave up 0 bases and J gave up 5 bases; unmatched junction bases: 3. In DNA form, the CDR3 reads TGCGCCAGCAGCTTGGCTAGCGGGAGTCAAGATACGCAGTATTTT. Translating gives CASSLASGSQDTQYF.

This clone has a handful of counts. The chain recombines TRBV28 with TRBJ1-5, with D tentatively TRBD1 (6 bases). V lost 8 bases, J lost 1 base, and 15 bases lay in between. CDR1 and CDR2 from the germline V gene are MDHEN and SYDVKM. The CDR3 consists of 15 residues. This CDR3 is CASRFGGGSNQPQHF. DNA of the CDR3: TGTGCCAGCCGATTTGGGGGCGGGAGCAATCAGCCCCAGCATTTT.

The chain couples TRBV9 to TRBJ2-5, with TRBD1 matching over 8 bases. The CDR3 extends over 15 amino acids. Germline CDR1 and CDR2: SGDLS and YYNGEE. Trimming took 0 bases from V and 5 from J; bases not matched to a gene: 6. CDR3 sequence (DNA): TGTGCCAGCAGCGTAGCACAGGGGGTTAGGGAGACCCAGTACTTC. This gives the protein CASSVAQGVRETQYF.

In this sample, this clone turned up a few times. The rearrangement joins TRBV4-3 to TRBJ2-5; TRBD2 is a possible D gene (5 bases). Trimming took 3 bases from V and 3 from J, leaving 14 bases between them. Germline V gene lookup returns CDR1 LGHNA and CDR2 YSLEER. The CDR3 covers 15 residues. CDR3 sequence (DNA): TGCGCCAGCAGCCAGGACCCAGCGGATGAAGAGACCCAGTACTTC. Its protein is CASSQDPADEETQYF.

This clone was seen more than once but under ten times. The same CDR3 arises from other DNA sequences in this sample as well. The V call is TRBV5-4, the J call TRBJ2-7, with a weak D call TRBD1 (6 bases). The CDR3 totals 12 residues. CDR1 SGHNT and CDR2 YYREEE come from the germline V gene (reference sequence). The V end lost 2 bases, the J end lost 4 bases, and 7 bases lay between the germline ends. DNA for the CDR3: TGTGCCAGCAGCTTACAGGGTTACGAGCAGTACTTC. Protein: CASSLQGYEQYF.

The J gene is TRBJ2-2, the V gene TRBV5-6; possible D gene TRBD1, 6 bases. The V end was cut by 2 bases, the J end by 6 bases, with 8 bases between. Germline loops: CDR1 SGHDT, CDR2 YYEEEE. This CDR3 spans 13 amino acids. CDR3 DNA: TGTGCCAGCAGCTTCAGGGGTTCCGGGGAGCTGTTTTTT. It is translated as CASSFRGSGELFF.

The genes are TRBV29-1 and TRBJ2-7, with D possibly matching TRBD2 (5 bases). V lost 4 bases, J lost 6 bases, and 16 bases lay in between. The CDR3 extends over 13 amino acids. The germline gives CDR1 SQVTM, CDR2 ANQGSEA. CDR3 sequence: CSVGLRTSLEQYF. The CDR3 nucleotides are TGCAGCGTTGGACTGCGGACTTCCCTCGAGCAGTACTTC.

The chain is built from TRBV28 and TRBJ2-7; the D gene is possibly TRBD2 (6 bases). Trimming stripped 4 bases from V and 0 bases from J, with 7 bases between. The CDR3 has 13 residues. Per the germline V gene, CDR1 is MDHEN and CDR2 is SYDVKM. This chain's CDR3 is CASSSGVSYEQYF. The CDR3 nucleotides are TGTGCCAGCAGTTCGGGAGTCTCCTACGAGCAGTACTTC.

This sequence joins TRBV30 and TRBJ2-1; D is possibly TRBD2 (6 bases). Trimming pared 4 bases from V and 4 bases from J, leaving 17 bases between. CDR3 size: 15 residues. CDR1 and CDR2 from the germline V gene are GTSNPN and SVGIG (reference sequence). CDR3 bases: TGTGCCTGGACTCATTCGGGGGACCCTTACAATGAGCAGTTCTTC. It specifies CAWTHSGDPYNEQFF.

The J gene is TRBJ2-7, the V gene TRBV7-9, with D possibly matching TRBD1 (6 bases). CDR3 length: 14 amino acids. Between the trimmed V and J ends, which lost 5 bases and 4 bases, there was a span of 15 bases. Germline loops: CDR1 SEHNR, CDR2 FQNEAQ (reference sequence). CDR3 coding DNA: TGTGCCAGCAGCCGCCCGGGACATATTTACGAGCAGTACTTC. Its protein product is CASSRPGHIYEQYF.

This clone was picked up a small number of times. This chain joins TRBV6-5 and TRBJ2-1; 12 bases match TRBD2. This CDR3 is built from 15 residues. The germline V gene has CDR1 MNHEY and CDR2 SVGAGI. V shed 8 bases and J 10 bases; nucleotides not matched to a gene: 12. The CDR3 DNA is TGTGCCAGCGAGGGGCGACTAGCGGGAGAGAAAGAGCAGTTCTTC. This sequence encodes CASEGRLAGEKEQFF.

In this sample, this clone turned up a few times. V usage is TRBV15 and J usage is TRBJ2-3; 8 bases map to TRBD2. V shed 9 bases, J shed 5 bases, and the junction held 10 bases outside the gene matches. The CDR3 length is 14 residues. CDR1 is LNHNV and CDR2 is YYDKDF in the germline V gene (reference sequence). The CDR3 DNA sequence: TGTGCCACTCGCGAGAGCGGGAGACTAGATACGCAGTATTTT. It is translated as CATRESGRLDTQYF.

The rearrangement joins TRBV2 to TRBJ1-2, with D hard to call. The CDR3 consists of 13 residues. CDR1 and CDR2 (germline): SNHLY, FYNNEI. Trimming pared 8 bases from V and 7 bases from J, leaving 17 bases between. The chain's CDR3 is CASEGVLRSGYTF. The CDR3 DNA sequence: TGTGCCAGCGAGGGAGTACTCCGCTCTGGCTACACCTTC.

Only a few counts were recorded for this clone. V is TRBV29-1 and J is TRBJ2-5, with 8 nucleotides matching TRBD2. Germline CDR1 and CDR2: SQVTM and ANQGSEA. This CDR3 is built from 12 residues. With V trimmed by 5 bases and J by 5 bases, 4 bases remained unmatched. CDR3 bases: TGCAGCGTTTCGACTAGCGCGGAGACCCAGTACTTC. Protein sequence: CSVSTSAETQYF.

The rearrangement uses TRBV9 and TRBJ2-3; D may be TRBD1 (6 bases). V was pared by 1 base and J by 6 bases, with 9 bases between. The germline V gene encodes CDR1 SGDLS and CDR2 YYNGEE. This CDR3 comprises 13 residues. CDR3 residues: CASSVMGADTQYF. The CDR3 region has the DNA TGTGCCAGCAGCGTAATGGGGGCGGATACGCAGTATTTT.

The chain has TRBV9 and TRBJ2-4; 7 bases line up with TRBD1. The CDR3 is made up of 18 amino acids. V gave up 0 bases and J gave up 0 bases; unmatched junction bases: 9. CDR1 SGDLS and CDR2 YYNGEE come from the germline V gene. CDR3 DNA: TGTGCCAGCAGCGTAGAGGGGACAGCCGTTACAGCCAAAAACATTCAGTACTTC. Translating gives CASSVEGTAVTAKNIQYF.

The CDR3 loop is CASSSDTKPYEQYF. The CDR3 DNA is TGTGCCAGCAGCTCGGACACGAAGCCCTACGAGCAGTACTTC. The genes are TRBV7-9 and TRBJ2-7, with a weak D call TRBD1 (5 bases). Germline CDR1 reads SEHNR; CDR2 reads FQNEAQ (reference sequence). This CDR3 is built from 14 residues. The V end was cut by 4 bases, the J end by 2 bases, with 12 bases between.

This chain uses TRBV10-3 with TRBJ2-1; weak D call: TRBD2 (6 bases). CDR1 ENHRY and CDR2 SYGVKD come from the germline V gene. This CDR3 spans 14 amino acids. Trimming left V 10 bases short and J 3 bases short, with 16 bases between. The CDR3 DNA is TGTGCCAGCCAAATAGCGGACTTCTACAATGAGCAGTTCTTC. As protein: CASQIADFYNEQFF.

The V and J genes are TRBV11-3 and TRBJ2-2, with 12 bases fitting TRBD2. V lost 5 bases to trimming and J lost 7 bases; unmatched junction nucleotides: 8. Looked up from germline, CDR1 is SGHNT and CDR2 is YENEEA. This CDR3 comprises 16 residues. The DNA of the CDR3 is TGTGCCAGCAGCCCGACTAGCGGGAGCTACATCGGGGAGCTGTTTTTT. Translation: CASSPTSGSYIGELFF.

The sample holds a few counts of this clone. The rearrangement links TRBV4-1 to TRBJ2-7; 8 positions match TRBD2. The CDR3 extends over 18 amino acids. V was clipped by 0 bases and J by 0 bases; unmatched bases: 10. In germline, CDR1 is MGHRA, CDR2 YSYEKL. The CDR3: CASSQDGSRGRSSYEQYF. CDR3 bases: TGCGCCAGCAGCCAAGACGGGTCACGCGGGAGGAGCTCCTACGAGCAGTACTTC.

In this sample, this clone turned up a few times. This chain links TRBV12-5 with TRBJ2-5; D gene unclear. The CDR3 consists of 16 residues. Trimming shortened V by 1 base and J by 1 base, and 13 bases separated the two germline ends. The germline CDR1 and CDR2 sequences are LGHNT and FRNRAP. CDR3 residues: CASGLGNMVPQETQYF. The CDR3 coding sequence is TGTGCTAGTGGTTTGGGAAACATGGTACCCCAAGAGACCCAGTACTTC.

V gene TRBV7-9 combines with J gene TRBJ2-3; perhaps TRBD1 as D (5 bases). Trimming stripped 5 bases from V and 0 bases from J, with 15 bases between. Germline V lookup: CDR1 SEHNR, CDR2 FQNEAQ (reference sequence). The CDR3 is 16 residues long. CDR3 sequence: CASSHRKTLSTDTQYF. In DNA form, the CDR3 reads TGTGCCAGCAGCCACAGGAAGACCCTTAGCACAGATACGCAGTATTTT. Using reference TRBV7-9 and TRBJ2-3 for the parts outside the CDR3, the full variable domain is DTGVSQNPRHKITKRGQNVTFRCDPISEHNRLYWYRQTLGQGPEFLTYFQNEAQLEKSRLLSDRFSAERPKGSFSTLEIQRTEQGDSAMYLCASSHRKTLSTDTQYFGPGTRLTVL.